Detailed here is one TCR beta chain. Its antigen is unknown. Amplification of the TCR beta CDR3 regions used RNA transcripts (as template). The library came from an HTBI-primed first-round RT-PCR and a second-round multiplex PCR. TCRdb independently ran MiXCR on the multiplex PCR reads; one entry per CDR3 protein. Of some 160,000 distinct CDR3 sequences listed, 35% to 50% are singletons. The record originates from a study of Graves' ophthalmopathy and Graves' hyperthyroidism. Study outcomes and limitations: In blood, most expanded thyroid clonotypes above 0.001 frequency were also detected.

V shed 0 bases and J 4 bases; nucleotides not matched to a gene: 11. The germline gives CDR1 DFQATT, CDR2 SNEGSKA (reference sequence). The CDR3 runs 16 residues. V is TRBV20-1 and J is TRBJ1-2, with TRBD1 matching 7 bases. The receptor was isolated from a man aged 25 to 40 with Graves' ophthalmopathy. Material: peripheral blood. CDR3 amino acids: CSARDLPRDSLYGYTF. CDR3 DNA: TGCAGTGCTAGAGACCTTCCCCGGGACAGTCTCTATGGCTACACCTTC.